The sequence of this TCR beta chain was determined in a study of CD8+ T cells in alopecia areata. Sequencing relied on a cDNA template that was reverse transcribed from extracted RNA. This table comes from immunoSEQ multiplex PCR, and its TCRdb copy is limited to in-frame clones, with some not included. This repertoire shows 120,000 or so clones, 58% found once; its top ten account for around 30%. With regard to this clone: Its antigen is not identified.

Overall study results and limits: Among patients, TCR sharing was less clear than in mice, a difference possibly due in part to HLA diversity in the patient population. Expanded CD8+ clones among the top 100, as well as scalp clonality, were significantly decreased by tofacitinib.

J gave up 5 bases and V 5 bases, and 5 bases lay outside the gene matches. Germline CDR1 is MNHEY and CDR2 is SMNVEV (reference sequence). The CDR3 is 14 amino acids. Treatment indicated: oral pan-JAK inhibitor, 5-10 mg twice daily. Sequenced material: CD8+ T cells sorted from blood, taken at week 4, from a patient treated with tofacitinib. The clonotype comes from a human donor with alopecia areata. V is TRBV27 and J is TRBJ2-5; 10 nucleotides match TRBD2. CDR3 DNA: TGTGCCAGCAGTCTCAGCGGGGGGGCCGAGACCCAGTACTTC. Residues: CASSLSGGAETQYF.